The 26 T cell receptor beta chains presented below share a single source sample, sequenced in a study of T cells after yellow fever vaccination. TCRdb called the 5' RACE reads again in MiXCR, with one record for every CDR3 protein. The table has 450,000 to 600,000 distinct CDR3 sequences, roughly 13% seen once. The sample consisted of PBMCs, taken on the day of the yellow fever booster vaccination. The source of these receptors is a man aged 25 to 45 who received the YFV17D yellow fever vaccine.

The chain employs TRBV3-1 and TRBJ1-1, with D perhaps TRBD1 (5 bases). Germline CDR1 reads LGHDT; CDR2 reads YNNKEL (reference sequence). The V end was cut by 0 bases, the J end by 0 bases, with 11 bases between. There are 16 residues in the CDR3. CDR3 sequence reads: CASSQETRALNTEAFF. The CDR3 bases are TGTGCCAGCAGCCAAGAAACCAGGGCTTTGAACACTGAAGCTTTCTTT.

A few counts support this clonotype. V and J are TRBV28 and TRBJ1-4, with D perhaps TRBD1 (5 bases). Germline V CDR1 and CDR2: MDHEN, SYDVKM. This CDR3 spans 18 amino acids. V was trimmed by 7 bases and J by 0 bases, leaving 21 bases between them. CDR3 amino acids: CASKGGRGLLATNEKLFF. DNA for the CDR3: TGTGCCAGCAAAGGCGGACGGGGCCTTCTTGCAACTAATGAAAAACTGTTTTTT.

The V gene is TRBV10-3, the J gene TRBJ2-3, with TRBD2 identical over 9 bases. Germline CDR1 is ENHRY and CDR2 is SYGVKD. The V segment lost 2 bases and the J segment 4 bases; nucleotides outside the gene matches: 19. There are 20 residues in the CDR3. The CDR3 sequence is CAISERPQAGGPVGADTQYF. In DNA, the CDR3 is TGTGCCATCAGTGAGCGGCCACAAGCGGGAGGTCCCGTGGGGGCAGATACGCAGTATTTT.

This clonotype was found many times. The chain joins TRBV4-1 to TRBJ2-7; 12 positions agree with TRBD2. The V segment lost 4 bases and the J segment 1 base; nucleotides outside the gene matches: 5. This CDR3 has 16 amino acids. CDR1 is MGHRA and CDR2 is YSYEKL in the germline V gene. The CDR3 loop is CASSPPGLAGSYEQYF. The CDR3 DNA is TGCGCCAGCAGCCCTCCAGGACTAGCGGGGTCCTACGAGCAGTACTTC.

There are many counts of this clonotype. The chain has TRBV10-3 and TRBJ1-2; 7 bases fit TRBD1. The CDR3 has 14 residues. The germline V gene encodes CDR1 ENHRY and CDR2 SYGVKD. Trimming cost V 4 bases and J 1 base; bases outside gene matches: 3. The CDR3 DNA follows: TGTGCCATCAGTGGCGGACAGGATAACTATGGCTACACCTTC. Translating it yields CAISGGQDNYGYTF.

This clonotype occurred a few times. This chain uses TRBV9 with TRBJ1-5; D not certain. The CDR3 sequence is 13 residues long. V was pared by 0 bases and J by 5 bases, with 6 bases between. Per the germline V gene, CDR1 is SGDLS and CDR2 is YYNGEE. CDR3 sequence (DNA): TGTGCCAGCAGCGTAGGTACTGATCAGCCCCAGCATTTT. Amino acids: CASSVGTDQPQHF.

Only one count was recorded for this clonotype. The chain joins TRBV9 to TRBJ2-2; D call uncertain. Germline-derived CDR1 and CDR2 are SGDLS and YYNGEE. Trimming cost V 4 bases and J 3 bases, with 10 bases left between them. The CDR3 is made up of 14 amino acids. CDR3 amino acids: CASSIQSYTGELFF. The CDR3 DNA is TGTGCCAGCAGCATCCAGTCTTACACCGGGGAGCTGTTTTTT. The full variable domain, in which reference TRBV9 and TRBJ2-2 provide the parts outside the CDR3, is DSGVTQTPKHLITATGQRVTLRCSPRSGDLSVYWYQQSLDQGLQFLIQYYNGEERAKGNILERFSAQQFPDLHSELNLSSLELGDSALYFCASSIQSYTGELFFGEGSRLTVL.

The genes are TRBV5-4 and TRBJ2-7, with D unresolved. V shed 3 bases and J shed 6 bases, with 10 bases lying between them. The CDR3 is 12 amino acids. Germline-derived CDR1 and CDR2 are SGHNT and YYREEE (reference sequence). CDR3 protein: CASSWERVEQYF. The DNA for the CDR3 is TGTGCCAGCAGCTGGGAACGGGTCGAGCAGTACTTC.

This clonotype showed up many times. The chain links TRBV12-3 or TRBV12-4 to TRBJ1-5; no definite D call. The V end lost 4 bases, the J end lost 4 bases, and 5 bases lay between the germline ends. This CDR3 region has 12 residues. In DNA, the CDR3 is TGTGCCAGCAGTTCCCAGAATCAGCCCCAGCATTTT. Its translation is CASSSQNQPQHF.

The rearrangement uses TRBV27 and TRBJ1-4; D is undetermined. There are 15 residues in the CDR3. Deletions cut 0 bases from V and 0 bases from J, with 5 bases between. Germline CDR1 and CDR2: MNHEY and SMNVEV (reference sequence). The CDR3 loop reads CASSLSQATNEKLFF. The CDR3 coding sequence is TGTGCCAGCAGTTTATCCCAGGCAACTAATGAAAAACTGTTTTTT.

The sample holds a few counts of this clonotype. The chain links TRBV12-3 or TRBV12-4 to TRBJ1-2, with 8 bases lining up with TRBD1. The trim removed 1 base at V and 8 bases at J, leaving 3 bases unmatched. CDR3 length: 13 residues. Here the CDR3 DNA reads TGTGCCAGCAGTTTAGACCCAGGGGGCGGCTACACCTTC. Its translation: CASSLDPGGGYTF.

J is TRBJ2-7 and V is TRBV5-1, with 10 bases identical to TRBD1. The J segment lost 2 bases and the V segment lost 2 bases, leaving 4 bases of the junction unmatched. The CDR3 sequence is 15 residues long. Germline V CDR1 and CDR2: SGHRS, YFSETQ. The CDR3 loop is CASSLDGQGAYEQYF. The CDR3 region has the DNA TGCGCCAGCAGCTTAGACGGACAGGGGGCCTACGAGCAGTACTTC.

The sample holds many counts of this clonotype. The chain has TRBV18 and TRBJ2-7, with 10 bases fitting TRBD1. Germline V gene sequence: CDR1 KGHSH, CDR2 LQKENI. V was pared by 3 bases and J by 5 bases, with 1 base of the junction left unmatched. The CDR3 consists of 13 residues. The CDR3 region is CASSPGTGDEQYF. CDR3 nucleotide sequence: TGTGCCAGCTCACCCGGGACAGGGGACGAGCAGTACTTC.

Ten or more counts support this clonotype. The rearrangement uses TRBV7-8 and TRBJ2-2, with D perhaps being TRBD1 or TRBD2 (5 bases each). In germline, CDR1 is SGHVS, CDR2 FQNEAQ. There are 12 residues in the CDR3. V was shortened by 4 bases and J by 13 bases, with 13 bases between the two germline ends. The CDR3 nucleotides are TGTGCCAGCAGCTCCGATTGGGGGAGGCTGTTTTTT. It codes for CASSSDWGRLFF.

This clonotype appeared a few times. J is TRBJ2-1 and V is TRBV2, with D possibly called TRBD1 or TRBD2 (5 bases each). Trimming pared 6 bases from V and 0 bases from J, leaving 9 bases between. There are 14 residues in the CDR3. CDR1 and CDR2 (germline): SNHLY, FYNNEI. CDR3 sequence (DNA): TGTGCCAGCAGATGGGGGAGCTCCTACAATGAGCAGTTCTTC. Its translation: CASRWGSSYNEQFF.

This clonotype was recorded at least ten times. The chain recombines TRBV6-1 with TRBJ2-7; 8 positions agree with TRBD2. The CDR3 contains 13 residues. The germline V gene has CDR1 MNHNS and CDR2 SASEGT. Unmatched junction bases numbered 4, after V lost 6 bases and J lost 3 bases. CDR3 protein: CASSTGTSYEQYF. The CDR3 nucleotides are TGTGCCAGCAGCACCGGGACTAGCTACGAGCAGTACTTC.

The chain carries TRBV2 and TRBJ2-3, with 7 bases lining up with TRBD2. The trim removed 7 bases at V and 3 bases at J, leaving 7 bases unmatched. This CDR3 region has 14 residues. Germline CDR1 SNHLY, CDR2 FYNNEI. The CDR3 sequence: CASTRAGKTDTQYF. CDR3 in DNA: TGTGCCAGCACTAGAGCGGGGAAGACAGATACGCAGTATTTT.

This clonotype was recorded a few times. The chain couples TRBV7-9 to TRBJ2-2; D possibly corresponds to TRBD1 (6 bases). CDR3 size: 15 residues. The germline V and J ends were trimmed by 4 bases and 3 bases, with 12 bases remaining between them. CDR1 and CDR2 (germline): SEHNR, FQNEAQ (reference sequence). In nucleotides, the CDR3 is TGTGCCAGCAGCTCCGGGACACATTACACCGGGGAGCTGTTTTTT. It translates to CASSSGTHYTGELFF.

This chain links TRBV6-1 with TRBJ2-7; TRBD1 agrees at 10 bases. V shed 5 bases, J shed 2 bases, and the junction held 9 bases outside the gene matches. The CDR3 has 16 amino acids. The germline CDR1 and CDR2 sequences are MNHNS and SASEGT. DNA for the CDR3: TGTGCCAGCAGTCCGCGACCGGGACAGGGGCCCTACGAGCAGTACTTC. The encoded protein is CASSPRPGQGPYEQYF.

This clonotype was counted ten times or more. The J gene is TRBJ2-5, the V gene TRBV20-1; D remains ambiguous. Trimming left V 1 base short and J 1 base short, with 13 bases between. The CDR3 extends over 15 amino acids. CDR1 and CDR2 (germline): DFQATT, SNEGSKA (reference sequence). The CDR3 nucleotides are TGCAGTGCTAGAGGGATCTGGCCGGCCCAAGAGACCCAGTACTTC. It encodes CSARGIWPAQETQYF.

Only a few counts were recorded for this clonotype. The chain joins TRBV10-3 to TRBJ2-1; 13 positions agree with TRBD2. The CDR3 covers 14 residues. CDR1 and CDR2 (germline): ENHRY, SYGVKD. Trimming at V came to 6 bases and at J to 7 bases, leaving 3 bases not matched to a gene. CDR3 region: CAIRGLAGRNEQFF. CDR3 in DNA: TGTGCCATCAGGGGACTAGCGGGGAGGAATGAGCAGTTCTTC.

CDR3 amino acids: CATTLGQGNTEAFF. CDR3 DNA sequence: TGTGCCACTACGTTAGGACAGGGGAACACTGAAGCTTTCTTT. The chain has TRBV10-3 and TRBJ1-1; 8 bases align to TRBD1. The CDR3 length is 14 residues. The V and J ends lost 10 bases and 1 base, in that order; junction bases with no gene match: 8. Germline V gene sequence: CDR1 ENHRY, CDR2 SYGVKD.

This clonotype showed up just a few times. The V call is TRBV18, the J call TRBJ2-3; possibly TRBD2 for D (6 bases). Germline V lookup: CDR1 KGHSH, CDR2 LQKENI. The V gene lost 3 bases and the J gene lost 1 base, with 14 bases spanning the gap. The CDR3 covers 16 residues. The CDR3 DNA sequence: TGTGCCAGCTCACCCTACGGGGGAGGTGGCACAGATACGCAGTATTTT. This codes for CASSPYGGGGTDTQYF.

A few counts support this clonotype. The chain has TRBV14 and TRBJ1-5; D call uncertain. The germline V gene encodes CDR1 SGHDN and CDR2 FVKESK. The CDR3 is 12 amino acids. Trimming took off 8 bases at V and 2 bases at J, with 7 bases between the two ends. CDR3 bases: TGTGCCAGCTCGGTCCGCAATCAGCCCCAGCATTTT. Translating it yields CASSVRNQPQHF.

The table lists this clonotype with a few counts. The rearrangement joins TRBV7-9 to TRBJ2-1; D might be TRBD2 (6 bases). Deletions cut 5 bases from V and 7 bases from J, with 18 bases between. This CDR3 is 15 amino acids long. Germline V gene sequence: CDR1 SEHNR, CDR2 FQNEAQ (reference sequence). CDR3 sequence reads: CASSERGGIANEQFF. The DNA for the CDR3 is TGTGCCAGCAGCGAGAGAGGAGGGATTGCGAATGAGCAGTTCTTC.

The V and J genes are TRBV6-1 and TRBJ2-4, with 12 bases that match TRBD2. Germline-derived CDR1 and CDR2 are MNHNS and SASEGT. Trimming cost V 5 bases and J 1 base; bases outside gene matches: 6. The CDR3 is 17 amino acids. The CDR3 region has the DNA TGTGCCAGCAGTAAAAGGACTAGCGGGGTGGCCAAAAACATTCAGTACTTC. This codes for CASSKRTSGVAKNIQYF.